This T cell receptor (beta chain) derives from a study of blood T cell repertoires in COVID-19. Across the study: The study drew acute and convalescent COVID-19 samples from the United States, Italy and Spain.

The junction had 8 bases not matched to a gene; V was cut back by 4 bases and J by 5 bases. The CDR3 has 15 amino acids. Germline CDR1 is LGHDT and CDR2 is YNNKEL (reference sequence). Produced via immunoSEQ multiplex PCR; TCRdb's table is partial and in-frame only. The sample holds 90,000 to 150,000 clones, more than 75% seen once. Sample: peripheral blood. The sequence was obtained from a man aged 55-75 years with acute or convalescent COVID-19. The rearrangement links TRBV3-1 (or the pseudogene TRBV3-2) to TRBJ2-7; TRBD2 agrees at 10 bases. This CDR3 reads CASSLPRAGGDEQYF. CDR3 nucleotides: TGTGCCAGCAGCCTCCCTCGAGCGGGAGGGGACGAGCAGTACTTC.